The 21 T cell receptor beta chains listed next were all sequenced from one sample in a study of monozygotic twins with inflammatory bowel disease. TCRdb re-called the 5' RACE reads; one entry per CDR3 protein, DNA not given. This repertoire includes about 110,000 distinct CDR3 sequences. The sequencing sample was made of blood. Receptors originate from a human donor with ulcerative colitis or Crohn's disease, or a healthy co-twin of an affected twin (not recorded which).

The chain has TRBV20-1 and TRBJ2-7; lacking DNA, the TRBD1 call made by TCRdb goes unchecked. Germline V gives CDR1 DFQATT, CDR2 SNEGSKA (reference sequence). The CDR3 contains 15 residues. The CDR3 spells CSTGVPGQRDYEQYF.

The rearrangement joins TRBV27 to TRBJ2-1; the TCRdb call, TRBD1, lacks DNA for checking. The CDR3 has 13 amino acids. The germline CDR1 and CDR2 sequences are MNHEY and SMNVEV (reference sequence). The CDR3 is CATRGRLFNEQFF.

The chain employs TRBV27 and TRBJ2-6; TCRdb reports TRBD1, a call that lacks DNA to check it against. The CDR3 extends over 15 amino acids. Germline CDR1 and CDR2: MNHEY and SMNVEV (reference sequence). The CDR3 reads CASSWGVSGANVLTF.

The gene calls are TRBV6-1 and TRBJ2-5; TCRdb picks TRBD1, but there is no DNA to check that call. This CDR3 spans 15 amino acids. The V gene's germline CDR1 is MNHNS and CDR2 SASEGT. The CDR3 loop is CASSPGTAYQETQYF.

This rearrangement joins TRBV18 to TRBJ1-2; TCRdb designates TRBD1, a call that cannot be tested without DNA. From germline, CDR1 is KGHSH and CDR2 LQKENI. The CDR3 runs 16 residues. The CDR3 spells CASSPETAQGSYGYTF.

The genes are TRBV24-1 and TRBJ1-2; TCRdb selects TRBD1, and the lack of DNA leaves this call unchecked. Germline V gives CDR1 KGHDR, CDR2 SFDVKD. There are 15 residues in the CDR3. CDR3 amino acids: CATLGPGPGSYGYTF.

The gene calls are TRBV19 and TRBJ2-7; with no DNA, the TCRdb D assignment of TRBD1 cannot be verified. Germline loops: CDR1 LNHDA, CDR2 SQIVND (reference sequence). CDR3 length: 14 amino acids. CDR3 sequence reads: CASSGRLKDYEQYF.

This chain links TRBV4-3 with TRBJ1-5; TCRdb returns TRBD1, unconfirmable since there is no DNA. The CDR3 totals 14 residues. CDR1 is LGHNA, CDR2 YSLEER, per germline. This CDR3 is CASSQGQGEQPQHF.

The chain is built from TRBV4-2 and TRBJ1-2; TCRdb outputs TRBD1, but without DNA this stays unchecked. The CDR3 is made up of 16 amino acids. Germline loops: CDR1 LGHNA, CDR2 YNFKEQ. The CDR3 spells CASSPKGGKGFYGYTF.

The rearrangement links TRBV6-1 to TRBJ2-1. CDR3 length: 15 residues. The V gene's germline CDR1 is MNHNS and CDR2 SASEGT. CDR3 amino acids: CASSEGIRSYNEQFF.

The CDR3 is CASSALTSGSTDTQYF. The chain combines TRBV5-6 with TRBJ2-3; TCRdb outputs TRBD2, but without DNA this stays unchecked. The CDR3 is 16 residues long. Germline CDR1 reads SGHDT; CDR2 reads YYEEEE.

The V call is TRBV10-3, the J call TRBJ2-2. The CDR3 is made up of 15 amino acids. The germline gives CDR1 ENHRY, CDR2 SYGVKD. The CDR3 here is CAISASVGYTGELFF.

The chain couples TRBV21-1 to TRBJ2-7; with no DNA, the TCRdb D assignment of TRBD1 cannot be verified. TRBV21-1 is shown as a pseudogene. The CDR3 spans 15 residues. The CDR3 is CASSKVGATYGEQYF.

The chain couples TRBV6-1 to TRBJ1-2; lacking DNA, the TRBD1 call made by TCRdb goes unchecked. The germline CDR1 and CDR2 sequences are MNHNS and SASEGT. There are 15 residues in the CDR3. CDR3 region: CASSQRQGGGYGYTF.

The J gene is TRBJ2-3, the V gene TRBV12-3 or TRBV12-4; the TRBD1 assignment by TCRdb is unverifiable without DNA. The CDR3 consists of 15 residues. CDR3 protein: CASTPATGGADTQYF.

The chain carries TRBV3-1 and TRBJ2-3. The CDR3 is 15 residues long. Germline assignment: CDR1 LGHDT and CDR2 YNNKEL (reference sequence). This chain's CDR3 is CASSQDHGRPDTQYF.

The chain carries TRBV5-1 and TRBJ2-7; TCRdb picks TRBD1, but there is no DNA to check that call. Per the germline V gene, CDR1 is SGHRS and CDR2 is YFSETQ. This CDR3 is built from 16 residues. CDR3: CASSPGTFSSTYEQYF.

The V and J genes are TRBV10-3 and TRBJ2-1. Germline V CDR1 and CDR2: ENHRY, SYGVKD. The CDR3 is 14 residues long. The CDR3 region is CAISQTGPYNEQFF.

The chain recombines TRBV20-1 with TRBJ1-2. The germline V gene has CDR1 DFQATT and CDR2 SNEGSKA (reference sequence). The CDR3 extends over 13 amino acids. The CDR3 region is CSAMSGSYYGYTF.

The V gene is TRBV20-1, the J gene TRBJ2-5; the D call of TRBD2 rests on TCRdb alone, since no DNA is present to check it. The CDR3 consists of 15 residues. CDR1 DFQATT and CDR2 SNEGSKA come from the germline V gene (reference sequence). This chain's CDR3 is CSARDGAGGGETQYF.

The rearrangement uses TRBV25-1 and TRBJ1-3. Germline V gene lookup returns CDR1 MGHDK and CDR2 SYGVNS. There are 13 residues in the CDR3. This CDR3 reads CASSEAGGNTIYF.